Ten or more counts support the clone carrying this TCR beta chain. The target antigen is unknown. The CDR3 extends over 11 amino acids. V shed 0 bases and J shed 3 bases, with 0 bases lying between them. In germline, CDR1 is LGHDT, CDR2 YNNKEL (reference sequence). These data are taken from a study of CD8 T cells in ankylosing spondylitis. TCR beta libraries were made by quantitative 5'-RACE with molecular barcodes. TCRdb recomputed calls from the 5' RACE reads with MiXCR, one row per CDR3 protein. The sample comprises approximately 340,000 distinct CDR3 sequences, roughly 14% of which are singletons, and 0.9% to 1.2% rests with the top ten. Study-level points and caveats: Within ankylosing spondylitis blood, a TCR beta motif made up of seven to nine highly homologous variants appeared to be characteristic. The authors reported significant enrichment of disease-linked clones in matched ankylosing spondylitis synovial fluid. Clones linked to disease, bearing a CD8+ phenotype, were relatively rare in peripheral blood.

The J gene is TRBJ2-7, the V gene TRBV3-1; no clear D. Specimen: blood, either unsorted or a sorted T cell fraction (not recorded which). The sequence came from a male donor with ankylosing spondylitis or in good health (not recorded which). The CDR3 region is CASSQDYEQYF. CDR3 nucleotides: TGTGCCAGCAGCCAAGACTACGAGCAGTACTTC.